The 19 T cell receptor beta chains listed next were all sequenced from one sample in a study of blood T cells in healthy people across ages. For the second PCR, which ran for roughly 7 to 11 cycles, a sample-barcoded 5' primer and a J-beta primer mix were used. TCRdb ran MiXCR on the 5' RACE reads and lists one entry per CDR3 protein. The sample lists 600,000 to 850,000 distinct CDR3 sequences, roughly 25% occurring once. These data were likewise used in another study, on T cells of mothers and their children.

The source material was blood. These receptors all come from a boy younger than 18 in good health.

The chain links TRBV4-2 to TRBJ2-7, with TRBD2 matching over 8 bases. With 0 bases clipped from V and 2 bases from J, the junction kept 6 bases outside the gene matches. The germline CDR1 and CDR2 sequences are LGHNA and YNFKEQ. This CDR3 has 16 amino acids. The CDR3 loop reads CASSQDPSGPAYEQYF. As DNA, the CDR3 is TGTGCCAGCAGCCAAGACCCTAGCGGGCCTGCCTACGAGCAGTACTTC.

The chain recombines TRBV27 with TRBJ1-2; 7 positions agree with TRBD1. Germline V gene data show CDR1 as MNHEY and CDR2 as SMNVEV (reference sequence). Trimming at V came to 6 bases and at J to 3 bases, leaving 10 bases not matched to a gene. This CDR3 spans 15 amino acids. DNA of the CDR3: TGTGCCAGCAGCCGCCGGGAGGGGGCCCACTATGGCTACACCTTC. This gives the protein CASSRREGAHYGYTF.

This clonotype has a handful of counts. This chain uses TRBV11-2 with TRBJ1-2, with 7 bases fitting TRBD1. The CDR3 consists of 15 residues. Per germline, CDR1 SGHAT and CDR2 FQNNGV. With 1 base clipped from V and 7 bases from J, the junction kept 9 bases outside the gene matches. The DNA for the CDR3 is TGTGCCAGCAGCTTAGGGGACAGTGTTCTGGGTGGCTACACCTTC. Residues: CASSLGDSVLGGYTF.

V is TRBV18 and J is TRBJ1-5; 7 bases are shared with TRBD1. Trimming cost V 4 bases and J 5 bases; bases outside gene matches: 5. Germline values: CDR1 KGHSH, CDR2 LQKENI. CDR3 length: 14 residues. CDR3 protein: CASSLGTADQPQHF. In DNA, the CDR3 is TGTGCCAGCTCACTCGGGACAGCCGATCAGCCCCAGCATTTT.

A few counts support this clonotype. The chain links TRBV12-3 or TRBV12-4 to TRBJ2-5, with D possibly being TRBD1 (6 bases). Matching the DNA end better, TRBJ2-1 makes the J call doubtful. This CDR3 contains 14 residues. In nucleotides, the CDR3 is TGTGCCAGCAGTTTTGAGGGGGATGAGAATGAGCAGTTCTTC. This translates into CASSFEGDENEQFF.

The chain combines TRBV20-1 with TRBJ2-3; D unclear. This CDR3 is built from 15 residues. CDR1 DFQATT and CDR2 SNEGSKA come from the germline V gene (reference sequence). The V gene lost 2 bases and the J gene lost 1 base, with 13 bases spanning the gap. CDR3 sequence (DNA): TGCAGTGCTAGAAGCCAAGAAGAGGGCACAGATACGCAGTATTTT. It translates to CSARSQEEGTDTQYF.

This clonotype was picked up many times. The genes are TRBV15 and TRBJ2-5; TRBD1 might be the D (6 bases). With the DNA end fitting TRBJ2-1 better, the J assignment may be wrong. Germline V gene lookup returns CDR1 LNHNV and CDR2 YYDKDF (reference sequence). CDR3 length equals 15 residues. This chain's CDR3 is CATSKFQGRENEQFF. The CDR3 DNA is TGTGCCACCAGCAAATTCCAGGGGCGTGAAAACGAGCAGTTCTTC.

This clonotype showed up just a few times. The chain combines TRBV3-1 with TRBJ2-1; no clear D. Germline CDR1 reads LGHDT; CDR2 reads YNNKEL (reference sequence). This CDR3 is built from 15 residues. The V and J ends lost 10 bases and 5 bases respectively, with 21 bases between them. CDR3 sequence reads: CAIWSLPDPNNEQFF. The CDR3, as DNA: TGTGCCATCTGGTCATTGCCTGACCCGAACAATGAGCAGTTCTTC.

The chain recombines TRBV14 with TRBJ2-1; the D gene is possibly TRBD2 (6 bases). CDR3 length: 14 amino acids. The V and J ends lost 0 bases and 6 bases respectively, with 9 bases between them. The V gene's germline CDR1 is SGHDN and CDR2 FVKESK. CDR3 nucleotides: TGTGCCAGCAGCCAAGAGAATAGCGGCAATGAGCAGTTCTTC. This translates into CASSQENSGNEQFF.

The chain recombines TRBV7-2 with TRBJ2-5; 7 bases line up with TRBD2. V shed 1 base and J 14 bases; nucleotides not matched to a gene: 4. Germline-derived CDR1 and CDR2 are SGHTA and FQGNSA. CDR3 size: 11 residues. CDR3 in DNA: TGTGCCAGCAGCTTAGGCGGGAGCCCTTACTTC. It yields the protein CASSLGGSPYF.

This clonotype was seen a few times. The CDR3 nucleotides read TGTGCCAGCAGCCCCGAAGGGGGGCCCTCCTACAATGAGCAGTTCTTC. Protein product: CASSPEGGPSYNEQFF. This sequence joins TRBV7-9 and TRBJ2-1, with D possibly called TRBD1 or TRBD2 (6 bases each). Germline loops: CDR1 SEHNR, CDR2 FQNEAQ (reference sequence). The CDR3 is 16 amino acids. With 5 bases removed from V and 0 bases from J, the gap between germline ends came to 14 bases. Complete variable domain (other parts from reference TRBV7-9 and TRBJ2-1): DTGVSQNPRHKITKRGQNVTFRCDPISEHNRLYWYRQTLGQGPEFLTYFQNEAQLEKSRLLSDRFSAERPKGSFSTLEIQRTEQGDSAMYLCASSPEGGPSYNEQFFGPGTRLTVL.

The chain employs TRBV6-1 and TRBJ1-2, with D hard to call. CDR1 and CDR2 (germline): MNHNS, SASEGT. This CDR3 is 14 amino acids long. V was shortened by 8 bases and J by 8 bases, with 21 bases between the two germline ends. The CDR3 region is CASCTLTPLKGYTF. The CDR3 coding sequence is TGTGCCAGCTGCACGTTGACGCCTCTCAAGGGCTACACCTTC.

The chain uses TRBV7-2 and TRBJ2-6; D is unclear. Looked up from germline, CDR1 is SGHTA and CDR2 is FQGNSA. This CDR3 is 15 amino acids long. V lost 5 bases and J lost 0, with 8 bases in between. The CDR3 DNA reads TGTGCCAGCAGCCCCGAGCCCTCTGGGGCCAACGTCCTGACTTTC. Amino acids: CASSPEPSGANVLTF.

This clonotype has just a few counts. The chain joins TRBV7-8 to TRBJ2-5, with 7 bases lining up with TRBD2. The J call may be faulty, since TRBJ2-7 better matches the DNA end. The CDR3 spans 12 residues. Germline CDR1 is SGHVS and CDR2 is FQNEAQ. CDR3 sequence: CASSRTRSEQYF. The CDR3 DNA reads TGTGCCAGCAGCCGGACTAGGAGCGAGCAGTACTTC.

The chain has TRBV7-6 and TRBJ2-3; D call uncertain. V lost 5 bases and J lost 0, with 15 bases in between. Germline CDR1 reads SGHVS; CDR2 reads FNYEAQ. The CDR3 runs 16 residues. The CDR3 bases are TGTGCCAGCAGCCAGACCGACGAGACAAGCACAGATACGCAGTATTTT. Residues: CASSQTDETSTDTQYF.

This clonotype was observed a handful of times. This sequence joins TRBV19 and TRBJ1-5, with D possibly TRBD1 on 5 matching bases. Between the trimmed V and J ends, which lost 4 bases and 4 bases, there was a span of 14 bases. This CDR3 comprises 15 residues. Germline V lookup: CDR1 LNHDA, CDR2 SQIVND (reference sequence). The CDR3 region is CASSTPGGTNQPQHF. The CDR3, as DNA: TGTGCCAGTAGTACCCCCGGAGGGACTAATCAGCCCCAGCATTTT.

This clonotype was seen only a few times. The chain combines TRBV7-2 with TRBJ2-1, with 8 bases identical to TRBD2. This CDR3 is 14 amino acids long. The germline V gene has CDR1 SGHTA and CDR2 FQGNSA. Trimming removed 5 bases from V and 6 bases from J; junction bases left unmatched: 6. This CDR3 reads CASSQDRGGNEQFF. The CDR3, as DNA: TGTGCCAGCAGCCAAGATCGGGGGGGCAATGAGCAGTTCTTC. Full variable domain (rest looked up from reference TRBV7-2 and TRBJ2-1): GAGVSQSPSNKVTEKGKDVELRCDPISGHTALYWYRQSLGQGLEFLIYFQGNSAPDKSGLPSDRFSAERTGGSVSTLTIQRTQQEDSAVYLCASSQDRGGNEQFFGPGTRLTVL.

This chain joins TRBV7-6 and TRBJ2-7; tentative D call: TRBD2 (5 bases). The CDR3 is 15 amino acids. V lost 5 bases and J lost 6, with 20 bases in between. CDR1 and CDR2 from the germline V gene are SGHVS and FNYEAQ. The CDR3 reads CASSQAPREEGEQYF. The CDR3 DNA sequence: TGTGCCAGCAGCCAGGCCCCTAGGGAAGAGGGCGAGCAGTACTTC.

This clonotype was observed a few times. The CDR3, as DNA: TGCAGCGTCACGAGGTCCGGGACAGGGGACACCGGGGAGCTGTTTTTT. Translation gives CSVTRSGTGDTGELFF. The V call is TRBV29-1, the J call TRBJ2-2; 10 bases agree with TRBD1. Germline loops: CDR1 SQVTM, CDR2 ANQGSEA. V shed 6 bases and J 3 bases; nucleotides not matched to a gene: 10. The CDR3 spans 16 residues.